This T cell receptor beta chain is from a study of blood T cell repertoires in COVID-19. CDR3 length: 17 amino acids. J lost 1 base, V lost 5 bases, and 8 bases had no gene match. Germline CDR1 reads SEHNR; CDR2 reads FQNEAQ (reference sequence). Authors' methods: Researchers report that nucleated cell counts were estimated from reference gene primer amplification. The method was immunoSEQ multiplex PCR; TCRdb's version includes in-frame clones alone and lacks a portion of them. From that table come the V and J calls and clone size; the DNA was used to work out D and trimming. Seen here are roughly 300,000 clones, 85% observed once, and the top ten hold 10% to 15%.

V gene TRBV7-9 combines with J gene TRBJ2-5; 12 bases map to TRBD2. Specimen: peripheral blood. The receptor's source is a human donor in a cohort sampled during active COVID-19. The CDR3 region is CASSPGTSGFIQETQYF. Written as DNA, the CDR3 is TGTGCCAGCAGCCCCGGGACTAGCGGGTTTATCCAAGAGACCCAGTACTTC.